This T cell receptor beta chain is from a study of blood T cell repertoires in COVID-19. The repertoire was sequenced with immunoSEQ multiplex PCR; TCRdb's copy has only in-frame clones and lacks some. Of 55,000 to 75,000 clones in the sample, about 81% were seen once. The CDR3 is made up of 16 amino acids. From germline, CDR1 is LGHNA and CDR2 YSLEER. The trim removed 2 bases at V and 8 bases at J, leaving 10 bases unmatched. This clone was counted a few times. V gene TRBV4-3 combines with J gene TRBJ1-4; 8 bases fit TRBD1. Sample: peripheral blood. This TCR derives from a human donor in a cohort sampled during active COVID-19. The DNA for the CDR3 is TGCGCCAGCAGCCAAACCGACAGGGGTTCGGACGAAAAACTGTTTTTT. Translation gives CASSQTDRGSDEKLFF.